This T cell receptor beta chain was profiled in a study of T-cell memory formation after mild COVID-19. Study-wide findings and caveats: While clones contracting from day 15 to 85 were balanced between CD4 and CD8, later expanders leaned CD4+. Still unconfirmed is whether the second-wave clones peaking on day 37 recognized SARS-CoV-2. Pre-infection memory showed some responding clones, and this suggested that cross-reactive memory joined.

Amplification by 5'RACE using constant-segment primers produced TCR alpha and TCR beta cDNA libraries that carried sample barcodes and UMIs. TCRdb processed the 5' RACE reads anew with MiXCR; each CDR3 protein has one entry. The sample includes some 150,000 distinct CDR3 sequences, about 6% of them seen just once. CDR3 length equals 13 residues. Germline CDR1 is SGHVS and CDR2 is FQNEAQ. Trimming took off 6 bases at V and 2 bases at J, with 10 bases between the two ends. This clonotype was observed a handful of times. Its antigen is undetermined. The rearrangement uses TRBV7-8 and TRBJ1-1; unclear D gene. Sequenced material: PBMCs or a T cell subset sorted from them (not recorded which). The receptor's source is an adult woman who had mild COVID-19 (a few samples of this study predate the infection). Cell type and time point are not known. CDR3 sequence reads: CASRVTSNTEAFF. The CDR3 coding sequence is TGTGCCAGCAGAGTCACATCTAACACTGAAGCTTTCTTT.